The clone carrying this T cell receptor (beta chain) has just one count. These data belong to a study of blood T cell repertoires in COVID-19. V shed 6 bases and J shed 0 bases, with 10 bases lying between them. The CDR3 has 14 residues. Per the germline V gene, CDR1 is MNHEY and CDR2 is SVGAGI. TCRdb's table, derived via immunoSEQ multiplex PCR, lists solely in-frame clones and lacks some. The data show about 80,000 clones, about 72% seen once. This sequence joins TRBV6-5 and TRBJ2-3; tentatively, D is TRBD1 (5 bases). This receptor was obtained from a man between 70 and 80 years old with active or convalescent COVID-19. The specimen was peripheral blood. In nucleotides, the CDR3 is TGTGCCAGCAGGACAGTAGCTAGCACAGATACGCAGTATTTT. Residues: CASRTVASTDTQYF.